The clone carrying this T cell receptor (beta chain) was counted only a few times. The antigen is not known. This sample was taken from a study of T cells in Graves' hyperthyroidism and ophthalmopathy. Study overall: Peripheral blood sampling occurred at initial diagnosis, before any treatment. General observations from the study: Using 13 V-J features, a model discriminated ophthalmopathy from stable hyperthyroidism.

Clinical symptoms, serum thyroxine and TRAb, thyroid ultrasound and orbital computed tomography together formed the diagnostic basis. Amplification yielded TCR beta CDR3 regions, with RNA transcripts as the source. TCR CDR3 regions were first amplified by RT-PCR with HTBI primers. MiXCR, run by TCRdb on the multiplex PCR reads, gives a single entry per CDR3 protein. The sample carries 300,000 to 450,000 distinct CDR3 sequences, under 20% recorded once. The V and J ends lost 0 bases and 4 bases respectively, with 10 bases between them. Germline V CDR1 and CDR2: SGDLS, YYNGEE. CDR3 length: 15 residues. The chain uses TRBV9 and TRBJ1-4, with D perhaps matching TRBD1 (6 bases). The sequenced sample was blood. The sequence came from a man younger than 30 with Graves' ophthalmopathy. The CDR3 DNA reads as TGTGCCAGCAGCGTAGCGGGGGCAGTTAATGAAAAACTGTTTTTT. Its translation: CASSVAGAVNEKLFF.